These T cell receptor beta chains were read from a single sample in a study of cytomegalovirus exposure and HLA in healthy donors. Sequencing used immunoSEQ multiplex PCR; TCRdb keeps in-frame clones, though not all of them. The data show about 130,000 clones, about 71% seen once. Sequenced material: PBMCs. The receptors originated from a woman in her 50s in good health and CMV-seronegative. The CDR3 runs from the conserved cysteine through the conserved F or W. The order of the fields is J gene, V gene, D gene, clone size, CDR3 protein, CDR3 DNA. A D gene is named only where the DNA matches it firmly. Only some rows state a clone size, as once, few, many or a class for expanded clones.

J: TRBJ1-5; V: TRBV29-1; D: NA; size: NA; CDR3: CSVGLGIGGQPQHF; DNA: TGCAGCGTTGGGCTGGGGATAGGAGGTCAGCCCCAGCATTTT
J: TRBJ1-2; V: TRBV19; D: TRBD1; size: NA; CDR3: CASSLRTGNYGYTF; DNA: TGTGCCAGTAGTCTTCGGACAGGGAACTATGGCTACACCTTC
J: TRBJ1-4; V: TRBV30; D: NA; size: NA; CDR3: CAWSSGGLNEKLFF; DNA: TGTGCCTGGAGTTCGGGAGGCTTGAATGAAAAACTGTTTTTT
J: TRBJ1-3; V: TRBV5-1; D: TRBD1; size: NA; CDR3: CASSPGQALGFGNTIYF; DNA: TGCGCCAGCAGCCCGGGACAGGCCCTGGGGTTTGGAAACACCATATATTTT
J: TRBJ2-7; V: TRBV30; D: NA; size: NA; CDR3: CAWSPTRNEQYF; DNA: TGTGCCTGGAGTCCTACTAGGAACGAGCAGTACTTC
J: TRBJ2-3; V: TRBV4-1; D: NA; size: NA; CDR3: CASSPTGLPSADTQYF; DNA: TGCGCCAGCAGCCCCACAGGCCTACCCTCCGCAGATACGCAGTATTTT
J: TRBJ1-4; V: TRBV5-6; D: TRBD1; size: NA; CDR3: CASSLGFKTGFGGEKLFF; DNA: TGTGCCAGCAGCTTGGGATTTAAGACAGGGTTTGGTGGTGAAAAACTGTTTTTT
J: TRBJ1-5; V: TRBV5-5; D: TRBD1; size: NA; CDR3: CASSLVPTGGSAQPQHF; DNA: TGTGCCAGCAGCTTGGTACCTACAGGGGGATCTGCTCAGCCCCAGCATTTT
J: TRBJ2-3; V: TRBV7-9; D: NA; size: NA; CDR3: CASSHSGTDTQYF; DNA: TGTGCCAGCAGCCATAGCGGCACAGATACGCAGTATTTT
J: TRBJ2-7; V: TRBV28; D: NA; size: NA; CDR3: CASTTQGSINEQYF; DNA: TGTGCCAGCACCACGCAGGGTTCGATCAACGAGCAGTACTTC
J: TRBJ1-5; V: TRBV30; D: NA; size: NA; CDR3: CAWWHGGGPQHF; DNA: TGTGCCTGGTGGCATGGCGGCGGGCCCCAGCATTTT
J: TRBJ2-3; V: TRBV6-5; D: TRBD1; size: NA; CDR3: CASSYSVTGVGDTQYF; DNA: TGTGCCAGCAGTTACTCGGTGACAGGGGTCGGAGATACGCAGTATTTT
J: TRBJ2-1; V: TRBV25-1; D: NA; size: NA; CDR3: CASGGVYNEQFF; DNA: TGTGCCAGCGGCGGAGTATACAATGAGCAGTTCTTC
J: TRBJ1-6; V: TRBV28; D: TRBD1; size: NA; CDR3: CASTTTRPGQGSWSPLHF; DNA: TGTGCCAGCACTACGACGAGACCGGGACAGGGTTCTTGGTCACCCCTCCACTTT
J: TRBJ2-7; V: TRBV18; D: NA; size: NA; CDR3: CASSGTPLESYEQYF; DNA: TGTGCCAGCTCCGGGACTCCTTTAGAGTCCTACGAGCAGTACTTC
J: TRBJ2-7; V: TRBV27; D: TRBD1; size: NA; CDR3: CASSSAGTGRYEQYF; DNA: TGTGCCAGCAGTTCCGCCGGGACAGGGCGCTACGAGCAGTACTTC
J: TRBJ1-3; V: TRBV7-9; D: NA; size: NA; CDR3: CASSLMPAELAGNTIYF; DNA: TGTGCCAGCAGCTTAATGCCCGCCGAGCTGGCTGGAAACACCATATATTTT
J: TRBJ2-7; V: TRBV11-1; D: TRBD1; size: NA; CDR3: CASSNDRGLYEQYF; DNA: TGTGCCAGCAGCAACGACAGGGGTCTCTACGAGCAGTACTTC
J: TRBJ1-5; V: TRBV30; D: TRBD1; size: NA; CDR3: CAWSAGQGNQPQHF; DNA: TGTGCCTGGAGCGCGGGACAGGGGAATCAGCCCCAGCATTTT
J: TRBJ2-6; V: TRBV16; D: NA; size: NA; CDR3: CASSQSLSGANVLTF; DNA: TGTGCCAGCAGCCAATCACTCTCTGGGGCCAACGTCCTGACTTTC
J: TRBJ2-1; V: TRBV28; D: NA; size: NA; CDR3: CASRGISGANNEQFF; DNA: TGTGCCAGCAGGGGTATTAGCGGCGCTAACAATGAGCAGTTCTTC
J: TRBJ2-5; V: TRBV4-1; D: TRBD2; size: NA; CDR3: CASSQVGGGGTQYF; DNA: TGCGCCAGCAGCCAAGTTGGGGGGGGAGGGACCCAGTACTTC
J: TRBJ2-3; V: TRBV7-9; D: NA; size: NA; CDR3: CASSPIPQLAGTSTDTQYF; DNA: TGTGCCAGCAGCCCGATACCCCAGCTTGCAGGGACTAGCACAGATACGCAGTATTTT
J: TRBJ2-1; V: TRBV5-8; D: TRBD1; size: NA; CDR3: CAASGGPEQFF; DNA: TGTGCCGCTTCAGGGGGCCCTGAGCAGTTCTTC
J: TRBJ2-7; V: TRBV29-1; D: NA; size: NA; CDR3: CSARDFRSEQYF; DNA: TGCAGCGCACGGGACTTCCGTTCAGAGCAGTACTTC
J: TRBJ2-7; V: TRBV10-3; D: NA; size: NA; CDR3: CAISESPYSYEQYF; DNA: TGTGCCATCAGTGAGTCCCCGTACTCCTACGAGCAGTACTTC
J: TRBJ2-1; V: TRBV28; D: NA; size: NA; CDR3: CASSFSGGNYNEQFF; DNA: TGTGCCAGCAGTTTTAGCGGTGGGAATTACAATGAGCAGTTCTTC
J: TRBJ2-1; V: TRBV6-4; D: TRBD2; size: NA; CDR3: CASKQLAGQLNEQFF; DNA: TGTGCCAGCAAGCAACTAGCGGGGCAGCTCAATGAGCAGTTCTTC
J: TRBJ1-4; V: TRBV7-8; D: NA; size: NA; CDR3: CASSGETANNEKLFF; DNA: TGTGCCAGCAGCGGAGAGACGGCGAATAATGAAAAACTGTTTTTT
J: TRBJ2-5; V: TRBV11-2; D: NA; size: few; CDR3: CASSSRDRKETQYF; DNA: TGTGCCAGCAGCTCGCGGGACAGAAAAGAGACCCAGTACTTC
J: TRBJ2-7; V: TRBV28; D: TRBD2; size: NA; CDR3: CASSLLYLAGGEQYF; DNA: TGTGCCAGCAGTTTATTATACCTAGCGGGAGGCGAGCAGTACTTC
J: TRBJ1-1; V: TRBV28; D: NA; size: NA; CDR3: CASSLFGRAGGATEAFF; DNA: TGTGCCAGCAGTTTGTTTGGCAGGGCCGGGGGGGCCACTGAAGCTTTCTTT
J: TRBJ1-4; V: TRBV6-6; D: TRBD1; size: NA; CDR3: CASSPSSGQQEKLFF; DNA: TGTGCCAGCAGCCCATCATCGGGACAGCAGGAAAAACTGTTTTTT
J: TRBJ1-1; V: TRBV29-1; D: NA; size: NA; CDR3: CSVDRGNTEAFF; DNA: TGCAGCGTTGACAGGGGGAACACTGAAGCTTTCTTT
J: TRBJ2-2; V: TRBV6-5; D: NA; size: NA; CDR3: CTSSPFVQDTGELFF; DNA: TGTACCAGCAGCCCCTTCGTACAGGACACCGGGGAGCTGTTTTTT
J: TRBJ1-3; V: TRBV11-3; D: NA; size: NA; CDR3: CASSLSTGNTIYF; DNA: TGTGCCAGCAGCTTGTCTACTGGAAACACCATATATTTT
J: TRBJ2-7; V: TRBV5-1; D: NA; size: NA; CDR3: CASSQGGSYEQYF; DNA: TGCGCCAGCAGCCAAGGGGGTTCCTACGAGCAGTACTTC
J: TRBJ2-4; V: TRBV27; D: NA; size: NA; CDR3: CASSLEGIQYF; DNA: TGTGCCAGCAGTCTTGAGGGCATTCAGTACTTC
J: TRBJ1-4; V: TRBV6-6; D: NA; size: NA; CDR3: CASRLKGATNEKLFF; DNA: TGTGCCAGCAGGTTAAAGGGGGCAACTAATGAAAAACTGTTTTTT
J: TRBJ2-1; V: TRBV2; D: NA; size: few; CDR3: CAIPYSGSYNEQFF; DNA: TGTGCCATCCCGTATAGTGGCTCCTACAATGAGCAGTTCTTC
J: TRBJ2-1; V: TRBV28; D: TRBD1; size: NA; CDR3: CASSSGSTQGAWGNEQFF; DNA: TGTGCCAGCAGTTCAGGGAGCACCCAGGGGGCATGGGGCAATGAGCAGTTCTTC
J: TRBJ1-6; V: TRBV2; D: TRBD1; size: NA; CDR3: CASRTGSSYNSPLHF; DNA: TGTGCCAGCAGGACAGGGAGCTCCTATAATTCACCCCTCCACTTT
J: TRBJ1-1; V: TRBV30; D: NA; size: NA; CDR3: CAWSVDNGGEAFF; DNA: TGTGCCTGGAGTGTAGATAATGGCGGGGAAGCTTTCTTT
J: TRBJ2-7; V: TRBV9; D: TRBD1; size: NA; CDR3: CASSKVGGAGEQYF; DNA: TGTGCCAGCAGCAAAGTAGGGGGCGCGGGTGAGCAGTACTTC
J: TRBJ2-3; V: TRBV14; D: TRBD2; size: NA; CDR3: CASSRLAGPTDTQYF; DNA: TGTGCCAGCAGCCGGCTAGCGGGACCCACAGATACGCAGTATTTT
J: TRBJ2-1; V: TRBV4-1; D: NA; size: NA; CDR3: CASSQGRGVKINEQFF; DNA: TGCGCCAGCAGCCAAGGGAGGGGAGTGAAAATCAATGAGCAGTTCTTC
J: TRBJ2-7; V: TRBV5-1; D: NA; size: NA; CDR3: CASSLESVEQYF; DNA: TGCGCCAGCAGCTTGGAATCGGTCGAGCAGTACTTC
J: TRBJ2-7; V: TRBV27; D: NA; size: NA; CDR3: CASSLGSAYEQYF; DNA: TGTGCCAGCAGTTTAGGGTCAGCGTACGAGCAGTACTTC
J: TRBJ2-1; V: TRBV4-1; D: TRBD2; size: few; CDR3: CASSQDREGYNEQFF; DNA: TGCGCCAGCAGCCAAGATCGGGAGGGTTACAATGAGCAGTTCTTC
J: TRBJ2-1; V: TRBV9; D: TRBD1; size: NA; CDR3: CASSATGVYNEQFF; DNA: TGTGCCAGCAGCGCGACAGGGGTATACAATGAGCAGTTCTTC
J: TRBJ2-5; V: TRBV11-2; D: NA; size: NA; CDR3: CASSYLGGWGQYF; DNA: TGTGCCAGCAGCTACCTGGGGGGTTGGGGCCAGTACTTC